This TCR beta chain was retrieved from a study of blood T cell repertoires in COVID-19. Study overall: From the United States, Italy and Spain came samples of acute and convalescent COVID-19. Sample material is recorded as cDNA or gDNA derived from T cells, B-cell-depleted T cells, or PBMCs.

Original methodology: Using reference gene primer amplification, nucleated cell counts were estimated. Sequenced by immunoSEQ multiplex PCR; TCRdb stores in-frame clones only, minus some. That table supplies the V and J calls and clone size; D and trimming were determined from the DNA. This table has about 200,000 clones, about 85% appearing once. This CDR3 has 13 residues. Germline V gene sequence: CDR1 MNHEY, CDR2 SVGAGI. Trimming pared 6 bases from V and 3 bases from J, leaving 9 bases between. This rearrangement joins TRBV6-5 to TRBJ2-4, with D perhaps TRBD1 (5 bases). This sequence originates from a woman of 80 years or more with acute or convalescent COVID-19. Material for sequencing was peripheral blood. This CDR3 is CASSPQGKNIQYF. CDR3 coding DNA: TGTGCCAGCAGCCCCCAGGGCAAAAACATTCAGTACTTC.